This is a list of T cell receptor beta chains from one sample in a study of blood T cell repertoires in COVID-19. Clones were sequenced by immunoSEQ multiplex PCR, and TCRdb holds only the in-frame ones, with some missing. The profile covers approximately 150,000 clones, with 65% to 85% appearing a single time and less than 2% taken by the ten largest. Sequencing input: peripheral blood. Every receptor here comes from a woman aged 55 to 70 with acute or convalescent COVID-19. CDR3s include the opening cysteine and the closing phenylalanine or tryptophan. Each record gives: D gene, J gene, clone size, CDR3 length, V gene, CDR3 protein, CDR3 DNA. A D gene is named only where the DNA matches it firmly. Size tells how often a clone was seen (once, few, many) or the class of an expanded clone, and some rows leave it out.

d_call: NA
j_call: TRBJ2-7
clone_size: once
cdr3_length: 13
v_call: TRBV10-1
cdr3_aa: CASSGDFSWEQYF
cdr3_nt: TGCGCCAGCAGTGGAGATTTTTCTTGGGAGCAGTACTTC

d_call: NA
j_call: TRBJ2-3
clone_size: many
cdr3_length: 14
v_call: TRBV21-1
cdr3_aa: CASSSKRGGLVMYF
cdr3_nt: TGTGCCAGCAGCTCAAAGAGGGGGGGTTTAGTAATGTATTTT

d_call: NA
j_call: TRBJ2-7
clone_size: NA
cdr3_length: 12
v_call: TRBV30
cdr3_aa: CASRRSSYEQYF
cdr3_nt: TGTGCCTCTAGACGGAGCTCCTACGAGCAGTACTTC

d_call: NA
j_call: TRBJ2-7
clone_size: NA
cdr3_length: 18
v_call: TRBV5-1
cdr3_aa: CASSLRTRTGTKDYEQYF
cdr3_nt: TGCGCCAGCAGCTTGAGGACGCGGACAGGGACTAAAGACTACGAGCAGTACTTC

d_call: TRBD2
j_call: TRBJ2-5
clone_size: once
cdr3_length: 15
v_call: TRBV5-1
cdr3_aa: CASSDLAGGRETQYF
cdr3_nt: TGCGCCAGCAGTGATTTAGCGGGAGGGCGGGAGACCCAGTACTTC

d_call: NA
j_call: TRBJ2-1
clone_size: NA
cdr3_length: 15
v_call: TRBV5-1
cdr3_aa: CASSLAASSYNEQFF
cdr3_nt: TGCGCCAGCAGCTTGGCAGCGAGCTCCTACAATGAGCAGTTCTTC

d_call: TRBD2
j_call: TRBJ2-2
clone_size: NA
cdr3_length: 14
v_call: TRBV5-1
cdr3_aa: CASSQREGTGELFF
cdr3_nt: TGCGCCAGCAGCCAGCGGGAGGGCACCGGGGAGCTGTTTTTT

d_call: NA
j_call: TRBJ2-3
clone_size: once
cdr3_length: 11
v_call: TRBV2
cdr3_aa: CASSPGPLGYF
cdr3_nt: TGTGCCAGCAGCCCAGGGCCCCTTGGGTATTTT

d_call: TRBD2
j_call: TRBJ2-7
clone_size: NA
cdr3_length: 19
v_call: TRBV4-1
cdr3_aa: CASSQDVWVPSGSSYEQYF
cdr3_nt: TGCGCCAGCAGCCAAGATGTCTGGGTGCCTAGCGGGAGCTCCTACGAGCAGTACTTC

d_call: NA
j_call: TRBJ2-1
clone_size: NA
cdr3_length: 21
v_call: TRBV14
cdr3_aa: CASSQGPRAGLPPRYYNEQFF
cdr3_nt: TGTGCCAGCAGCCAAGGCCCTCGGGCGGGCCTCCCCCCTCGCTACTACAATGAGCAGTTCTTC

d_call: TRBD1
j_call: TRBJ2-1
clone_size: NA
cdr3_length: 14
v_call: TRBV19
cdr3_aa: CASSWTGVGNEQFF
cdr3_nt: TGTGCCAGTAGTTGGACAGGGGTTGGGAATGAGCAGTTCTTC

d_call: TRBD1
j_call: TRBJ2-7
clone_size: NA
cdr3_length: 16
v_call: TRBV23-1
cdr3_aa: CASSQSPWDSSYEQYF
cdr3_nt: TGCGCCAGCAGTCAATCCCCCTGGGACAGCTCCTACGAGCAGTACTTC

d_call: NA
j_call: TRBJ2-7
clone_size: NA
cdr3_length: 15
v_call: TRBV28
cdr3_aa: CASSLEETGLIKQYF
cdr3_nt: TGTGCCAGCAGTTTAGAAGAGACAGGCTTGATAAAGCAGTACTTC

d_call: NA
j_call: TRBJ1-6
clone_size: NA
cdr3_length: 14
v_call: TRBV6-5
cdr3_aa: CATTWGGVSSPLHF
cdr3_nt: TGTGCCACCACCTGGGGAGGGGTCAGTTCACCCCTCCACTTT

d_call: NA
j_call: TRBJ2-1
clone_size: NA
cdr3_length: 16
v_call: TRBV13
cdr3_aa: CASSLVGGISYNEQFF
cdr3_nt: TGTGCCAGCAGCTTAGTAGGCGGGATATCCTACAATGAGCAGTTCTTC

d_call: NA
j_call: TRBJ2-7
clone_size: NA
cdr3_length: 16
v_call: TRBV28
cdr3_aa: CASSLRVGGPYYEQYF
cdr3_nt: TGTGCCAGCAGTTTACGGGTGGGGGGACCCTACTACGAGCAGTACTTC

d_call: NA
j_call: TRBJ2-1
clone_size: NA
cdr3_length: 16
v_call: TRBV4-2
cdr3_aa: CASSQVGGLLYNEQFF
cdr3_nt: TGTGCCAGCAGCCAAGTGGGGGGACTCCTCTACAATGAGCAGTTCTTC

d_call: NA
j_call: TRBJ2-1
clone_size: NA
cdr3_length: 15
v_call: TRBV9
cdr3_aa: CASNRGGPLYNEQFF
cdr3_nt: TGTGCCAGCAATCGAGGAGGCCCCCTTTACAATGAGCAGTTCTTC

d_call: NA
j_call: TRBJ1-4
clone_size: NA
cdr3_length: 12
v_call: TRBV6-6
cdr3_aa: CASGQISEKLFF
cdr3_nt: TGTGCCAGTGGACAGATCTCTGAAAAACTGTTTTTT

d_call: TRBD1
j_call: TRBJ1-2
clone_size: NA
cdr3_length: 12
v_call: TRBV30
cdr3_aa: CAWTGQVSGYTF
cdr3_nt: TGTGCCTGGACAGGACAGGTCTCAGGCTACACCTTC

d_call: TRBD2
j_call: TRBJ2-7
clone_size: NA
cdr3_length: 16
v_call: TRBV5-1
cdr3_aa: CASSPGHSGSLYEQYF
cdr3_nt: TGCGCCAGCAGCCCCGGACATAGCGGGAGCCTCTACGAGCAGTACTTC

d_call: NA
j_call: TRBJ1-2
clone_size: NA
cdr3_length: 12
v_call: TRBV7-9
cdr3_aa: CASTRQNYGYTF
cdr3_nt: TGTGCCAGCACTCGACAGAACTATGGCTACACCTTC

d_call: TRBD1
j_call: TRBJ2-3
clone_size: NA
cdr3_length: 14
v_call: TRBV11-2
cdr3_aa: CASSFYRGTDTQYF
cdr3_nt: TGTGCCAGCAGCTTTTACAGGGGAACAGATACGCAGTATTTT

d_call: NA
j_call: TRBJ2-5
clone_size: NA
cdr3_length: 18
v_call: TRBV21-1
cdr3_aa: CASSKREASGSSRETQYF
cdr3_nt: TGTGCCAGCAGCAAAAGAGAAGCTAGCGGGAGTAGTAGAGAGACCCAGTACTTC

d_call: TRBD2
j_call: TRBJ2-5
clone_size: NA
cdr3_length: 14
v_call: TRBV2
cdr3_aa: CASISGRGGETQYF
cdr3_nt: TGTGCCAGCATAAGCGGGAGGGGAGGAGAGACCCAGTACTTC

d_call: NA
j_call: TRBJ1-2
clone_size: NA
cdr3_length: 13
v_call: TRBV6-5
cdr3_aa: CASSYFLGGGYTF
cdr3_nt: TGTGCCAGCAGTTACTTCCTGGGGGGAGGCTACACCTTC

d_call: TRBD1
j_call: TRBJ1-1
clone_size: NA
cdr3_length: 13
v_call: TRBV6-5
cdr3_aa: CASTTTGGTEAFF
cdr3_nt: TGTGCCAGCACAACAACAGGGGGCACTGAAGCTTTCTTT

d_call: NA
j_call: TRBJ1-2
clone_size: NA
cdr3_length: 14
v_call: TRBV5-4
cdr3_aa: CASSLAGPTYGYTF
cdr3_nt: TGTGCCAGCAGCTTGGCAGGGCCTACCTATGGCTACACCTTC

d_call: TRBD1
j_call: TRBJ1-3
clone_size: NA
cdr3_length: 15
v_call: TRBV18
cdr3_aa: CASSPVTGVGNTIYF
cdr3_nt: TGTGCCAGCTCACCCGTGACAGGGGTTGGAAACACCATATATTTT

d_call: NA
j_call: TRBJ2-3
clone_size: NA
cdr3_length: 16
v_call: TRBV18
cdr3_aa: CASSPTPRRGTDTQYF
cdr3_nt: TGTGCCAGCTCACCTACTCCGAGAAGAGGCACAGATACGCAGTATTTT

d_call: TRBD1
j_call: TRBJ1-1
clone_size: NA
cdr3_length: 18
v_call: TRBV5-6
cdr3_aa: CASSSLRDSIIGSTEAFF
cdr3_nt: TGTGCCAGCAGTTCGCTCCGGGACAGCATTATTGGTAGCACTGAAGCTTTCTTT